One and the same sample provided the 15 T cell receptor beta chains below, sequenced in a study of ipilimumab plus nivolumab after autologous stem cell transplantation. The assay was immunoSEQ multiplex PCR, and TCRdb's table has in-frame clones only and misses some. The profile shows approximately 6,900 clones, 75% to 90% of them singletons. Sequencing used PBMCs, obtained in a trial of ipilimumab plus nivolumab as post-transplant consolidation. All receptors come from a female donor with multiple myeloma.

CDR3 region: CATSREGLATDTQYF. The CDR3, as DNA: TGTGCCACCAGCAGAGAGGGACTAGCAACAGATACGCAGTATTTT. The chain combines TRBV15 with TRBJ2-3; 9 nucleotides line up with TRBD2. Per germline, CDR1 LNHNV and CDR2 YYDKDF (reference sequence). The CDR3 is 15 amino acids. The J segment lost 3 bases and the V segment lost 0 bases, leaving 1 base of the junction unmatched.

V gene TRBV2 combines with J gene TRBJ2-6, with D hard to call. There are 16 residues in the CDR3. V lost 7 bases and J lost 0, with 13 bases in between. CDR1 SNHLY and CDR2 FYNNEI come from the germline V gene. The CDR3 nucleotides are TGTGCCAGCACCCAGGACGAGAGCTCTGGGGCCAACGTCCTGACTTTC. It codes for CASTQDESSGANVLTF.

V usage is TRBV27 and J usage is TRBJ2-7, with D unresolved. Germline V lookup: CDR1 MNHEY, CDR2 SMNVEV (reference sequence). V lost 5 bases to trimming and J lost 7 bases, with 12 bases between them. The CDR3 spans 12 residues. CDR3 loop: CASSALFGEQYF. The CDR3 DNA reads TGTGCCAGCAGTGCCCTCTTCGGGGAGCAGTACTTC.

Only a few counts were recorded for this clone. This rearrangement joins TRBV5-1 to TRBJ2-1; TRBD2 matches at 9 bases. The V gene's germline CDR1 is SGHRS and CDR2 YFSETQ. Germline trimming cut 2 bases from V and 5 bases from J; bases unmatched to any gene: 5. The CDR3 extends over 15 amino acids. CDR3 DNA: TGCGCCAGCAGCTTCGGGTCTAGCGGGAACAATGAGCAGTTCTTC. Encoded protein: CASSFGSSGNNEQFF.

The CDR3 DNA is TGTGCCAGCAGTTTGACAGGGCCGGGAAACACCATATATTTT. Translating it yields CASSLTGPGNTIYF. The chain recombines TRBV28 with TRBJ1-3; TRBD1 matches at 7 bases. CDR3 size: 14 residues. V lost 3 bases, J lost 4 bases, and 3 bases stayed unmatched. CDR1 MDHEN and CDR2 SYDVKM come from the germline V gene.

The CDR3 bases are TGTGCCTGGAGTCGGGAAGCTAATCAGCCCCAGCATTTT. It specifies CAWSREANQPQHF. V and J are TRBV30 and TRBJ1-5; D uncertain. Trimming removed 2 bases from V and 4 bases from J, with 9 bases in between. Per the germline V gene, CDR1 is GTSNPN and CDR2 is SVGIG (reference sequence). This CDR3 contains 13 residues.

The chain recombines TRBV5-1 with TRBJ1-5, with 11 bases that match TRBD1. Trimming cost V 0 bases and J 7 bases; bases outside gene matches: 0. Per the germline V gene, CDR1 is SGHRS and CDR2 is YFSETQ. This CDR3 has 14 residues. Here the CDR3 reads CASSLGTGGQPQHF. The CDR3, as DNA: TGCGCCAGCAGCTTGGGGACAGGGGGCCAGCCCCAGCATTTT.

The chain links TRBV5-1 to TRBJ2-4, with 7 positions matching TRBD2. CDR1 is SGHRS, CDR2 YFSETQ, per germline. V shed 0 bases and J 6 bases; nucleotides not matched to a gene: 9. The CDR3 consists of 16 residues. In DNA, the CDR3 is TGCGCCAGCAGCTTGGGGCGGGGGATTGAAGCAAACATTCAGTACTTC. Translation: CASSLGRGIEANIQYF.

This chain joins TRBV6-5 and TRBJ2-1, with D hard to call. The CDR3 has 14 residues. The germline V and J ends were trimmed by 0 bases and 4 bases, with 7 bases remaining between them. CDR1 is MNHEY and CDR2 is SVGAGI in the germline V gene. In nucleotides, the CDR3 is TGTGCCAGCAGTTACTCGGAGCAGTACAATGAGCAGTTCTTC. It encodes CASSYSEQYNEQFF.

This chain connects TRBV19 to TRBJ1-2; D may be TRBD1 (5 bases). Germline CDR1 is LNHDA and CDR2 is SQIVND (reference sequence). The CDR3 loop spans 13 amino acids. Trimming pared 4 bases from V and 9 bases from J, leaving 15 bases between. CDR3 nucleotides: TGTGCCAGTAGTACCACCAGCACAGGACGCTACACCTTC. Translated, it gives CASSTTSTGRYTF.

The J gene is TRBJ2-5, the V gene TRBV6-5; no definite D call. Germline V lookup: CDR1 MNHEY, CDR2 SVGAGI. This CDR3 region has 13 residues. The germline V and J ends were trimmed by 4 bases and 5 bases, with 11 bases remaining between them. This chain's CDR3 is CASSSSADETQYF. CDR3 DNA sequence: TGTGCCAGCAGTTCGTCGGCAGATGAGACCCAGTACTTC.

The chain links TRBV21-1 to TRBJ1-1. TRBV21-1 is classified as a pseudogene. The CDR3 has 16 amino acids. CDR3 sequence (DNA): TGTGCCAGCAGCAGGGCTGCCGGGACGGTACACACTGAAGCTTTCTTT. This codes for CASSRAAGTVHTEAFF.

The chain recombines TRBV19 with TRBJ2-1; 11 bases are shared with TRBD2. With V trimmed by 5 bases and J by 4 bases, 16 bases remained unmatched. Germline CDR1 is LNHDA and CDR2 is SQIVND (reference sequence). The CDR3 runs 19 residues. The CDR3 DNA reads TGTGCCAGTAGTCTACAGGGGGCCAGTAGACTAGCGGGATACAATGAGCAGTTCTTC. Protein product: CASSLQGASRLAGYNEQFF.

The chain couples TRBV5-6 to TRBJ2-3; 8 bases line up with TRBD2. The J segment lost 2 bases and the V segment lost 3 bases, leaving 5 bases of the junction unmatched. The germline CDR1 and CDR2 sequences are SGHDT and YYEEEE. The CDR3 consists of 15 residues. The CDR3 sequence is CASSSTSGNTDTQYF. CDR3 bases: TGTGCCAGCAGCTCCACTAGCGGCAACACAGATACGCAGTATTTT.

Written as DNA, the CDR3 is TGTGCCAGCAGCGTAGGACAGAACACAGATACGCAGTATTTT. Amino acids: CASSVGQNTDTQYF. This sequence joins TRBV9 and TRBJ2-3; tentatively, D is TRBD1 (5 bases). CDR1 and CDR2 (germline): SGDLS, YYNGEE. V was trimmed by 0 bases and J by 2 bases, leaving 7 bases between them. This CDR3 spans 14 amino acids.